This TCR beta chain was recovered during a study of T cell responses to AZD1222 COVID-19 vaccine. Overall study: Timing groups of about 4 and about 12 weeks for second doses were pooled.

Turning to this clone: Its antigen is unknown.

Germline V gene lookup returns CDR1 MNHEY and CDR2 SMNVEV (reference sequence). V lost 2 bases and J 0 bases, leaving 20 bases between the germline ends. The CDR3 is made up of 19 amino acids. Whole-study results and caveats: Samples come after the peak T cell response, not at day 14. Baseline serology detected seropositivity in only 5 or 6 AZD1222 recipients.

Measured with immunoSEQ multiplex PCR; TCRdb has only the in-frame clones, and not every one. The sample yields some 97,000 clones, approximately 87% seen once. The chain is built from TRBV27 and TRBJ1-3, with D perhaps TRBD1 (5 bases). This sequence originates from an adult in good health. Source: peripheral blood, taken on day 0 of AZD1222 vaccination. As DNA, the CDR3 is TGTGCCAGCAGTTTACCAGTAGAAAACAGGCCCTTCTCTGGAAACACCATATATTTT. Translation gives CASSLPVENRPFSGNTIYF.